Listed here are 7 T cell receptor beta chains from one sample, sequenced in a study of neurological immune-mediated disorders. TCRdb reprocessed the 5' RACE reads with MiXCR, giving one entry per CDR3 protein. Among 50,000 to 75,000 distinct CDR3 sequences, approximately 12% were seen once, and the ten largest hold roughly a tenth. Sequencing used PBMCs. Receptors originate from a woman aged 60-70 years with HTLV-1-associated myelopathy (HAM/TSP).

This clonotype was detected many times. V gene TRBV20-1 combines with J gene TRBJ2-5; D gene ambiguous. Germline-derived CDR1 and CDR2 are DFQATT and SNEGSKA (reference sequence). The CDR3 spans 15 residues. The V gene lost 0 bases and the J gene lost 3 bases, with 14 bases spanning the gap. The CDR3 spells CSARDSRVVEETQYF. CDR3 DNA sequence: TGCAGTGCTAGAGATAGTAGGGTGGTAGAAGAGACCCAGTACTTC.

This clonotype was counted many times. The CDR3 DNA is TGTGCCAGCAGCTACAATCCTCGGACAGCTAGCACAGATACGCAGTATTTT. Translation: CASSYNPRTASTDTQYF. V is TRBV27 and J is TRBJ2-3; D is possibly TRBD1 (6 bases). The germline V gene has CDR1 MNHEY and CDR2 SMNVEV (reference sequence). V was pared by 6 bases and J by 0 bases, with 19 bases between. This CDR3 is built from 17 residues.

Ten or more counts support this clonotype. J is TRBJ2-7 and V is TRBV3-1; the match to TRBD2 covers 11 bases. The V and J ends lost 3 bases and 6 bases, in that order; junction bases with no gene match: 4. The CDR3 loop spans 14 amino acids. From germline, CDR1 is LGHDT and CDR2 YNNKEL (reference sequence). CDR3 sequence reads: CASSHSSGRGEQYF. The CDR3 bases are TGTGCCAGCAGCCATAGTAGCGGGAGGGGCGAGCAGTACTTC.

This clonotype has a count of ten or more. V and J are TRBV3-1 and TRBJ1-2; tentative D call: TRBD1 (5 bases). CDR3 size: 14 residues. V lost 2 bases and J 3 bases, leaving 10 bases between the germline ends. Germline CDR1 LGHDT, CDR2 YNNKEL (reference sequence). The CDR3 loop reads CASSQKGAHYGYTF. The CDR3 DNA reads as TGTGCCAGCAGCCAAAAAGGGGCGCACTATGGCTACACCTTC.

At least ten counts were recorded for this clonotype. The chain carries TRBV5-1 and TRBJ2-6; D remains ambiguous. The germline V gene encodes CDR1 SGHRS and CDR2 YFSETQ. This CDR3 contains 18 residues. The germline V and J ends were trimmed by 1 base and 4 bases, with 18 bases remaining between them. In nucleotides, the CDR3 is TGCGCCAGCAGCTTGAATGTTAGGGCCTCCGCCGGGGCCAACGTCCTGACTTTC. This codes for CASSLNVRASAGANVLTF.

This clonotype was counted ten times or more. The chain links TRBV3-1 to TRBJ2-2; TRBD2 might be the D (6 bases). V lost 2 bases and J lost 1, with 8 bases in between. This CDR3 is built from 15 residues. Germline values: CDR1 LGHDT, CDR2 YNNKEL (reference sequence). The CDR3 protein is CASSQRERNTGELFF. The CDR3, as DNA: TGTGCCAGCAGCCAACGGGAGAGGAACACCGGGGAGCTGTTTTTT.

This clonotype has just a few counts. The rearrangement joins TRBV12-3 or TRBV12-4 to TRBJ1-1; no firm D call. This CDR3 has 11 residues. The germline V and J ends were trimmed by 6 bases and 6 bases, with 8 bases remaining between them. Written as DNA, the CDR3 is TGTGCCAGCAGCCTGACCCCTGAAGCTTTCTTT. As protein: CASSLTPEAFF.